This T cell receptor (beta chain) was obtained from a study of CD8+ T cells in alopecia areata. Study-level results: Between patients, shared TCR sequences were less clear than in mice. This was possibly due in part to HLA diversity in the patient population. Besides other cells, scalp samples also yield sequences of resident alphabeta T cells from normal skin. More clonal than normal scalp was lesional scalp, particularly alopecia totalis/universalis.

Isolated RNA was reverse transcribed into cDNA used as the sequencing template. The table came from immunoSEQ multiplex PCR; TCRdb's copy has only in-frame clones and leaves some out. The data hold roughly 120,000 clones, with less than 70% observed a single time. Starting from PBMCs, sorting isolated CD4+ and CD8+ T cells. A remark on this clone: Its antigen is as yet unknown.

CDR1 is SGHRS, CDR2 YFSETQ, per germline. This CDR3 contains 13 residues. Trimming removed 2 bases from V and 9 bases from J, with 12 bases in between. Source material: CD4+ T cells sorted from blood. This receptor was identified in a human donor in good health. The chain joins TRBV5-1 to TRBJ2-4; perhaps TRBD2 as D (5 bases). CDR3 DNA: TGCGCCAGCAGCTTTTACGGGGAGAGCATTCAGTACTTC. Its translation: CASSFYGESIQYF.